This passage covers 16 T cell receptor beta chains from one sample sequenced in a study of blood T cells in healthy people across ages. Next came a second PCR, run for about 7 to 12 cycles, which used a sample-barcoded 5' primer along with a J-beta primer mix. MiXCR, run by TCRdb on the 5' RACE reads, gives a single entry per CDR3 protein. There are some 710,000 distinct CDR3 sequences in the sample; 22% occur only once, and about 22% lies in the top ten. Sequencing used blood. These receptors were obtained from a man aged 65-85 years in good health.

The chain couples TRBV4-3 to TRBJ2-1; D not resolved. V was clipped by 2 bases and J by 6 bases, with 8 bases between them. The CDR3 runs to 13 residues. In germline, CDR1 is LGHNA, CDR2 YSLEER. The CDR3 protein is CASSQLLTNEQFF. CDR3 DNA: TGCGCCAGCAGCCAACTTTTAACCAATGAGCAGTTCTTC.

The V gene is TRBV29-1, the J gene TRBJ2-3, with D maybe TRBD1 (6 bases). CDR1 is SQVTM, CDR2 ANQGSEA, per germline. V shed 7 bases and J shed 1 base, with 12 bases lying between them. This CDR3 is 13 amino acids long. The CDR3 loop reads CSAQPGGTDTQYF. In DNA, the CDR3 is TGCAGCGCCCAACCAGGGGGCACAGATACGCAGTATTTT.

The J gene is TRBJ1-2, the V gene TRBV20-1, with 7 bases identical to TRBD1. The CDR3 is made up of 14 amino acids. Germline trimming cut 5 bases from V and 0 bases from J; bases unmatched to any gene: 6. The germline CDR1 and CDR2 sequences are DFQATT and SNEGSKA (reference sequence). The CDR3 DNA reads as TGCAGTGCTGGCAGACAGGGATCTAACTATGGCTACACCTTC. It yields the protein CSAGRQGSNYGYTF.

V usage is TRBV9 and J usage is TRBJ2-2; D may be TRBD2 (5 bases). Trimming cost V 3 bases and J 7 bases, with 10 bases left between them. CDR1 SGDLS and CDR2 YYNGEE come from the germline V gene. The CDR3 sequence is 13 residues long. The CDR3: CASSAISGGELFF. CDR3 nucleotide sequence: TGTGCCAGCAGCGCCATAAGCGGCGGGGAGCTGTTTTTT.

This clonotype showed up just a few times. The chain is built from TRBV5-1 and TRBJ1-1, with D perhaps matching TRBD1 (6 bases). The CDR3 runs to 13 residues. Germline V gives CDR1 SGHRS, CDR2 YFSETQ. With 2 bases removed from V and 6 bases from J, the gap between germline ends came to 11 bases. In DNA form, the CDR3 reads TGCGCCAGCAGCTTAGCTGCAGGGGCTGAAGCTTTCTTT. Protein sequence: CASSLAAGAEAFF.

This clonotype was seen many times. The gene calls are TRBV11-2 and TRBJ2-3; D call uncertain. The germline CDR1 and CDR2 sequences are SGHAT and FQNNGV. The V end was cut by 0 bases, the J end by 4 bases, with 17 bases between. This CDR3 is built from 17 residues. The CDR3 reads CASSLDLTARRSDTQYF. CDR3 DNA: TGTGCCAGCAGCTTAGATCTCACGGCCAGGCGGTCAGATACGCAGTATTTT.

The chain links TRBV7-2 to TRBJ1-6; unclear D gene. CDR3 length: 14 amino acids. Between the trimmed V and J ends, which lost 5 bases and 9 bases, there was a span of 14 bases. CDR1 is SGHTA, CDR2 FQGNSA, per germline. CDR3 sequence: CASSILMSISPLHF. CDR3 sequence (DNA): TGTGCCAGCAGCATACTTATGAGTATTTCACCCCTCCACTTT.

This clonotype showed up just a few times. Its ends do not fully match the called genes, so a read error is possible. The chain uses TRBV19 and TRBJ2-2; 9 positions agree with TRBD1. The CDR3 covers 13 residues. Germline CDR1 LNHDA, CDR2 SQIVND (reference sequence). The CDR3: CASKQGALGELFF. The CDR3 bases are TGCGCCAGTAAACAGGGGGCTCTCGGGGAGCTGTTTTTT.

The chain employs TRBV5-1 and TRBJ2-5; TRBD2 aligns across 7 bases. V was clipped by 0 bases and J by 7 bases; unmatched bases: 9. The CDR3 has 15 amino acids. From germline, CDR1 is SGHRS and CDR2 YFSETQ. The CDR3 loop reads CASSLAVSASGTQYF. CDR3 bases: TGCGCCAGCAGCTTGGCCGTGTCAGCTAGCGGGACCCAGTACTTC.

The chain has TRBV12-3 or TRBV12-4 and TRBJ2-5; 9 bases map to TRBD1. The V gene end was trimmed by 4 bases and the J gene end by 4 bases; junction bases not matched to a gene: 7. The CDR3 runs 15 residues. The CDR3 coding sequence is TGTGCCAGCAGTTCAGGGGGACAGGGCGTAGAGACCCAGTACTTC. Protein: CASSSGGQGVETQYF.

This clonotype has a handful of counts. The chain couples TRBV24-1 to TRBJ1-4; the D gene is possibly TRBD1 (5 bases). The germline V gene has CDR1 KGHDR and CDR2 SFDVKD. The CDR3 length is 12 residues. Trimming took 1 base from V and 10 from J, leaving 6 bases between them. The CDR3 bases are TGTGCCACCAGTGATTTTGGGGGAAAACTGTTTTTT. Translation: CATSDFGGKLFF.

The rearrangement uses TRBV29-1 and TRBJ1-2; 7 bases match TRBD1. CDR1 is SQVTM and CDR2 is ANQGSEA in the germline V gene. The V gene end was trimmed by 4 bases and the J gene end by 4 bases; junction bases not matched to a gene: 0. The CDR3 covers 11 residues. This chain's CDR3 is CSVAGGYGYTF. The DNA for the CDR3 is TGCAGCGTTGCAGGGGGCTATGGCTACACCTTC.

This clonotype was counted at least ten times. The genes are TRBV12-3 or TRBV12-4 and TRBJ1-1, with D possibly TRBD1 on 5 matching bases. V was trimmed by 3 bases and J by 5 bases, leaving 16 bases between them. This CDR3 spans 15 amino acids. The CDR3 region is CASSFEGILWTEAFF. In DNA form, the CDR3 reads TGTGCCAGCAGTTTTGAGGGGATTTTGTGGACTGAAGCTTTCTTT.

There are many counts of this clonotype. This chain links TRBV20-1 with TRBJ2-3, with D tentatively TRBD2 (5 bases). The CDR3 sequence is 14 residues long. Germline-derived CDR1 and CDR2 are DFQATT and SNEGSKA (reference sequence). Deletions cut 3 bases from V and 0 bases from J, with 10 bases between. The CDR3 DNA follows: TGCAGTGCTAGGGTCCGGGGTAGCACAGATACGCAGTATTTT. This gives the protein CSARVRGSTDTQYF.

CDR3 coding DNA: TGTGCCAGCAGTTTAACTCAGGGTCTGAACACTGAAGCTTTCTTT. This gives the protein CASSLTQGLNTEAFF. The chain recombines TRBV27 with TRBJ1-1; D might be TRBD1 (5 bases). CDR3 size: 15 residues. V lost 2 bases, J lost 0 bases, and 10 bases lay in between. Germline V CDR1 and CDR2: MNHEY, SMNVEV (reference sequence).

This clonotype was recorded once. The rearrangement links TRBV20-1 to TRBJ1-1; D is unclear. Trimming stripped 4 bases from V and 10 bases from J, with 13 bases between. Germline V gene sequence: CDR1 DFQATT, CDR2 SNEGSKA (reference sequence). The CDR3 runs 11 residues. The CDR3 here is CSAIQQTVAFF. The CDR3 bases are TGCAGTGCTATCCAGCAGACGGTAGCTTTCTTT.